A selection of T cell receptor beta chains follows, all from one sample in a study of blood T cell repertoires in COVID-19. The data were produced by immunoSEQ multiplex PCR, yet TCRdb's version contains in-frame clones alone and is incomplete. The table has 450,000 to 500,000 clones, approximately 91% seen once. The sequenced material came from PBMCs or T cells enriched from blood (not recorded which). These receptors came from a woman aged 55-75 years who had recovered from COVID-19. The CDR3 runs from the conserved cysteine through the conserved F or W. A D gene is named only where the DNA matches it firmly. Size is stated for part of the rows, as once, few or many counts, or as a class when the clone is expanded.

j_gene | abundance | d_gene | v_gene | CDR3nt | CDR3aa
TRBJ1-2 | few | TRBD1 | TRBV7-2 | TGTGCCAGCAGCTTAGGGACAGGGCCCCCTCCTAACTATGGCTACACCTTC | CASSLGTGPPPNYGYTF
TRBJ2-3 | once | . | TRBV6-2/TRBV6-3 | TGTGCCAGCAGTTACTCTGTTCCTAGCACAGATACGCAGTATTTT | CASSYSVPSTDTQYF
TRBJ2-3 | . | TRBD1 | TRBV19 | TGTGCCAGTAGTACGGGACAGGGGATAGATACGCAGTATTTT | CASSTGQGIDTQYF
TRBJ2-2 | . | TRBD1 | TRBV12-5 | TGTGCTAGTGGTCCCGGGACAGGTGGCGCCGGGGAGCTGTTTTTT | CASGPGTGGAGELFF
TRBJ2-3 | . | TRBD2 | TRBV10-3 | TGTGCCGTACTAGCGGGGGTCACAGATACGCAGTATTTT | CAVLAGVTDTQYF
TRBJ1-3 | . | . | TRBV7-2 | TGTGCCAGCAGCCCCCCCGGGGGTTCTGGAAACACCATATATTTT | CASSPPGGSGNTIYF
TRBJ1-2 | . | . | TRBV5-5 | TGTGCCAGCGTCCGGGAGCCGCCTGGGAGCTACACCTTC | CASVREPPGSYTF
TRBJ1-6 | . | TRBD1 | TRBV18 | TGTGCCAGCTCCCCAGACAGGGCACAATATAATTCACCCCTCCACTTT | CASSPDRAQYNSPLHF
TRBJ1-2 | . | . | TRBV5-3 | TGTGCCAGAAGCTTGCGGGGTGGCTACACCTTC | CARSLRGGYTF
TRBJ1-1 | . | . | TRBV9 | TGTGCCAGCAGCGTAGAGGGGGAGAGCACTGAAGCTTTCTTT | CASSVEGESTEAFF
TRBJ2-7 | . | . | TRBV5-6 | TGTGCCAGCAGCTTGTTACAGAATGCCTACGAGCAGTACTTC | CASSLLQNAYEQYF
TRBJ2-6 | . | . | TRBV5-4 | TGTGCCAGCAGCTTTAAGGGGACTGGGGCCAACGTCCTGACTTTC | CASSFKGTGANVLTF
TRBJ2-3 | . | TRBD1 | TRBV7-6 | TGTGCCAGCAGCAGATGGACAGGGCAATCCACAGATACGCAGTATTTT | CASSRWTGQSTDTQYF
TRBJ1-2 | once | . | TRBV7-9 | TGTGCCAGCAGCCGTCAAAGCCCGCGGGCGGGTGGCTACACCTTC | CASSRQSPRAGGYTF
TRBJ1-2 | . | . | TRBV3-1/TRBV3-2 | TGTGCCAGCAGCCAAGGATTAAACTGGAACTATGGCTACACCTTC | CASSQGLNWNYGYTF
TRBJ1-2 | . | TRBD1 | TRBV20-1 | TGCAGTGTTGGACAGGGTGGTGGCTACACCTTC | CSVGQGGGYTF
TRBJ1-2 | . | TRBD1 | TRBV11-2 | TGTGCCAGCATCCTTGGGACAGGGATAAACTATGGCTACACCTTC | CASILGTGINYGYTF
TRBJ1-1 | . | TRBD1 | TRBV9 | TGTGCCAGCAGCGGATTACAGGGGGCTGGCACTGAAGCTTTCTTT | CASSGLQGAGTEAFF
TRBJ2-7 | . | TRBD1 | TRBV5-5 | TGTGCCAGCAGCTCCCTCAACAGGGGGCTTGGGTACGAGCAGTACTTC | CASSSLNRGLGYEQYF
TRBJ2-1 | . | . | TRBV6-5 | TGTGCCAGCAGCCCCCTATTGTACAATGAGCAGTTCTTC | CASSPLLYNEQFF
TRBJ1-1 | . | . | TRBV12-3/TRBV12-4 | TGTGCCAGCAGGCTCGGGGGGGGCACTGAAGCTTTCTTT | CASRLGGGTEAFF
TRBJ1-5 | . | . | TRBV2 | TGTGCCAGCTCCAACGGAGGGGAATGGCTTAGCAATCAGCCCCAGCATTTT | CASSNGGEWLSNQPQHF
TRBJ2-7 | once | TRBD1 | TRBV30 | TGTGCCTGGAGTGTACCCGGGACAGGGAGCCACGAGCAGTACTTC | CAWSVPGTGSHEQYF
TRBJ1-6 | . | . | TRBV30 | TGTGCCTGGAGTGATCCGGGACATCAGTATAATTCACCCCTCCACTTT | CAWSDPGHQYNSPLHF
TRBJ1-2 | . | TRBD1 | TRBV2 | TGTGCCAGCGTGACAGGGGGCTTAGGCTACACCTTC | CASVTGGLGYTF
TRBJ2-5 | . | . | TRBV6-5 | TGTGCCAGCAGTCGACAGGTACAAGAGACCCAGTACTTC | CASSRQVQETQYF
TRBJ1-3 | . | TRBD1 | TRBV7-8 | TGTGCCAGCAGCTTAGCTCTCTACAGACAGGGGCCCGGAAACACCATATATTTT | CASSLALYRQGPGNTIYF
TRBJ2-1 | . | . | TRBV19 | TGTGCCAGTAGTATGACATCGAGCTCCTACAATGAGCAGTTCTTC | CASSMTSSSYNEQFF
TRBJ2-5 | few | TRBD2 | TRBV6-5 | TGTGCCAGCACCGTTAGCGGGGGGCCGGGAGAGACCCAGTACTTC | CASTVSGGPGETQYF
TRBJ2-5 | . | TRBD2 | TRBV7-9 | TGTGCCAGCAGCTTCTCAGCGGGGGGCTTTGAGACCCAGTACTTC | CASSFSAGGFETQYF
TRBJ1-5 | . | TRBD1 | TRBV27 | TGTGCCAGCAGTTTATGGGGAGCAGGGGGGAGCAATCAGCCCCAGCATTTT | CASSLWGAGGSNQPQHF
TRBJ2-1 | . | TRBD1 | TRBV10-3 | TGTGCCACCCATTCGGACAGGGTAATCCCTGAGCAGTTCTTC | CATHSDRVIPEQFF
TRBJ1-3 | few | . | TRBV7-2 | TGTGCCAGCAGCTACCACGGACAGACAAGCTCTGGAAACACCATATATTTT | CASSYHGQTSSGNTIYF
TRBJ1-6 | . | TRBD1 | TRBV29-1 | TGCAGCGTTGAAGAAGACAGGGCGAATTCACCCCTCCACTTT | CSVEEDRANSPLHF
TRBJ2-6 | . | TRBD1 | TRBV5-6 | TGTGCCAGCATCCCGGGACAGGCGAACTCTGGGGCCAACGTCCTGACTTTC | CASIPGQANSGANVLTF
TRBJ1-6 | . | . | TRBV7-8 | TGTGCCAGCAGCTTATCTGGCTCGGCGGATAATTCACCCCTCCACTTT | CASSLSGSADNSPLHF
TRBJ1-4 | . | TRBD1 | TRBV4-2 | TGTGCCAGCAGCCAACGTGGATGGCAGGGGGCAAGAGAAAAACTGTTTTTT | CASSQRGWQGAREKLFF
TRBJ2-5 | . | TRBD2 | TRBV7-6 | TGTGCCAGCAGCTTAACGGGACTAGCACCAGAGACCCAGTACTTC | CASSLTGLAPETQYF
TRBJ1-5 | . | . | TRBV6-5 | TGTGCCAGCAGTTACGGAGGGAATCAGCCCCAGCATTTT | CASSYGGNQPQHF
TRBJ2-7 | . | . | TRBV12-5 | TGTGCTAGTGGTTTGGTCGACAGAAGCTCCTACGAGCAGTACTTC | CASGLVDRSSYEQYF
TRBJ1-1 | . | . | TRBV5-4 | TGTGCCAGCAGCCCCGCACCCCCCAGGGAAGCTGAAGCTTTCTTT | CASSPAPPREAEAFF
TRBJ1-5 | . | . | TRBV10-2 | TGCGCCAGCGGAGACACAGGACGCAATCAGCCCCAGCATTTT | CASGDTGRNQPQHF
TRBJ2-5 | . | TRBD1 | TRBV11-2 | TGTGCCAGCAGCTCATATACAGGGGGCCGTGAGACCCAGTACTTC | CASSSYTGGRETQYF
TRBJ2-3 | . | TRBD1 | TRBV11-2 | TGTGCCAGCAGCCCCGGGACAGGGGCAAGGGATACGCAGTATTTT | CASSPGTGARDTQYF
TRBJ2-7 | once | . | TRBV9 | TGTGCCAGCAGCGCCTCTCCGAGCTCCTACGAGCAGTACTTC | CASSASPSSYEQYF
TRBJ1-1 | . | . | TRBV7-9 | TGTGCCAGCAGGGATATAGGGGGCACTGAAGCTTTCTTT | CASRDIGGTEAFF
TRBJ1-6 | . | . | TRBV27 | TGTGCCAGCAGTCCCGGCGAGGATTCACCCCTCCACTTT | CASSPGEDSPLHF
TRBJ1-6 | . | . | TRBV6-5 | TGTGCCAGCAGGCCAGACAGGTACTATAATTCACCCCTCCACTTT | CASRPDRYYNSPLHF
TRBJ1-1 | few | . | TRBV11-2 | TGTGCCAGCAGCTTAGAGGCCAGGGGCGCCACTGAAGCTTTCTTT | CASSLEARGATEAFF
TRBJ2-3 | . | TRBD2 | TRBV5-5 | TGTGCCAGCAGATTGACCCCAGCGGGGGGGCTAGGAGATACGCAGTATTTT | CASRLTPAGGLGDTQYF
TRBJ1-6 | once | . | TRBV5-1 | TGCGCCAGCAGCTTGGGGGGGGACGGTTCACCCCTCCACTTT | CASSLGGDGSPLHF
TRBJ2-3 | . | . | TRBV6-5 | TGTGCCAGCACACCCCCAGGGGTGGCAGATACGCAGTATTTT | CASTPPGVADTQYF
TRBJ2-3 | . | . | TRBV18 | TGTGCCAGCTCACCAATAGCGACCAGCACAGATACGCAGTATTTT | CASSPIATSTDTQYF